This T cell receptor beta chain is drawn from a study of long-term antiretroviral therapy in people with HIV. Study-wide context: The earliest samples came from an era when ART typically awaited falling CD4 counts.

As for this clone: No antigen is known for it. At one end, the junction sequence differs from germline, possibly due to a read error.

The study, taken as a whole, reports: Transplant-donor-level diversity was not reached after ART, though diversity increased. ART adherence, viral resistance and therapy changes went undocumented.

Running of the v3.0 immunoSEQ assay took place at survey level. Profiling relied on immunoSEQ multiplex PCR, and the TCRdb table lists in-frame clones only, not all of them. The table lists about 33,000 clones, approximately 96% of them singletons. Germline-derived CDR1 and CDR2 are SGHAT and FQNNGV. The CDR3 totals 11 residues. The receptor was derived from a young man with HIV. The rearrangement uses TRBV11-2 and TRBJ1-1, with D unclear. The sample consisted of unsorted PBMCs, taken roughly 6.4 years after starting antiretroviral therapy. This CDR3 reads CASRLNSEAFF. DNA of the CDR3: TGTGCCAGCAGGCTAAACAGTGAAGCTTTCTTT.